In this sample, the clone carrying this T cell receptor (beta chain) turned up many times. The antigen is unknown. This sample was included in a study of early T cells in non-severe SARS-CoV-2 infection. Each CDR3 protein is one row after TCRdb ran MiXCR on the 5' RACE reads. The sample holds some 29,000 distinct CDR3 sequences, roughly 5.4% seen once. Study-wide points: A preference for anti-spike CD8 responses marked VDJdb matching, which missed private and CD4 specificities.

The CDR3 consists of 14 residues. Germline V gene lookup returns CDR1 SQVTM and CDR2 ANQGSEA. V gave up 3 bases and J gave up 0 bases; unmatched junction bases: 3. The receptor comes from an adult who was a healthcare worker with PCR-confirmed SARS-CoV-2 infection or an uninfected control (not recorded which). Sequences were obtained from whole blood. The rearrangement uses TRBV29-1 and TRBJ2-3; 7 bases are shared with TRBD1. This CDR3 reads CSVEPQGSTDTQYF. CDR3 nucleotide sequence: TGCAGCGTTGAGCCACAGGGGAGCACAGATACGCAGTATTTT.